The clone carrying this T cell receptor (beta chain) was recorded only once. Its specificity is not known. Definite or probable Susac syndrome was diagnosed using recently defined diagnostic criteria. This specimen comes from a study of CD8 T cells in Susac syndrome. At the level of the study: When blood was drawn, the patients with Susac syndrome were therapy-naive, on corticosteroids, or on intravenous immunoglobulin alone.

This CDR3 comprises 14 residues. The V end was cut by 5 bases, the J end by 6 bases, with 16 bases between. CDR1 SEHNR and CDR2 FQNEAQ come from the germline V gene (reference sequence). With random hexamers, about 0.5 to 1 ug RNA was reverse transcribed. With immunoSEQ multiplex PCR, TCR beta CDR3 was amplified across 54 Vbeta and 13 Jbeta. TCRdb reprocessed the immunoSEQ multiplex PCR reads with MiXCR, giving one entry per CDR3 protein. The profile shows fewer than 140,000 distinct CDR3 sequences, roughly 95% of them singletons. Regarding the study as a whole: In Susac syndrome, CD8+ expansion was highest in TEMRA and active disease.

What was sequenced was CD8+ T cells from PBMCs. The sequence was obtained from a human donor with Susac syndrome. This chain uses TRBV7-9 with TRBJ2-5; either TRBD1 or TRBD2 may fit D (6 bases each). The CDR3 DNA sequence: TGTGCCAGCAGCCCAACGGGGGCGCTGAAGACCCAGTACTTC. This encodes CASSPTGALKTQYF.